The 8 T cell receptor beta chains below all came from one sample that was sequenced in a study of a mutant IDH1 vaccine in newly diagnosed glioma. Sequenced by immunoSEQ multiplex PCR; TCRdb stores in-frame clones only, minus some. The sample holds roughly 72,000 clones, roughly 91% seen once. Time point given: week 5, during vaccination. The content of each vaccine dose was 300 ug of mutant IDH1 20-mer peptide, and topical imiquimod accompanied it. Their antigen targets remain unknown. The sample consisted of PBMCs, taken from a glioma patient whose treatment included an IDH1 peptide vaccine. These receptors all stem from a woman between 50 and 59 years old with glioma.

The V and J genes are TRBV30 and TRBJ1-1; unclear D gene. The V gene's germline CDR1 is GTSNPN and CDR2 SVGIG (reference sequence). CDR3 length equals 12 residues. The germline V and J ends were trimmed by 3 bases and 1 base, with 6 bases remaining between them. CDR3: CAWRHGNTEAFF. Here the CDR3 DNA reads TGTGCCTGGAGACACGGGAACACTGAAGCTTTCTTT.

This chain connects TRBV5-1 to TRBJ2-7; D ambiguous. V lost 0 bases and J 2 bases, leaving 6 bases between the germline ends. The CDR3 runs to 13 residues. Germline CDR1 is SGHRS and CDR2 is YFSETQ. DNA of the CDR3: TGCGCCAGCAGCTTGGGCACCACCTACGAGCAGTACTTC. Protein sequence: CASSLGTTYEQYF.

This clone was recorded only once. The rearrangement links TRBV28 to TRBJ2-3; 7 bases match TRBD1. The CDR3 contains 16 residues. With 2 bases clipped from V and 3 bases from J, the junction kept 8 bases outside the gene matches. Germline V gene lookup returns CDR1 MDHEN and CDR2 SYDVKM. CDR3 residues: CASSLVQGVGTDTQYF. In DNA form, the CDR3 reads TGTGCCAGCAGTTTAGTCCAGGGGGTTGGGACAGATACGCAGTATTTT.

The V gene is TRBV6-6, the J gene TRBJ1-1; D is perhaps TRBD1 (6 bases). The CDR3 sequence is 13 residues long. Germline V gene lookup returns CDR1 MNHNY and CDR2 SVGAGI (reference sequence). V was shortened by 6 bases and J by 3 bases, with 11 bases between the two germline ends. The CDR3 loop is CASRFYRDTEAFF. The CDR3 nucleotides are TGTGCCAGCAGATTTTACAGGGACACTGAAGCTTTCTTT.

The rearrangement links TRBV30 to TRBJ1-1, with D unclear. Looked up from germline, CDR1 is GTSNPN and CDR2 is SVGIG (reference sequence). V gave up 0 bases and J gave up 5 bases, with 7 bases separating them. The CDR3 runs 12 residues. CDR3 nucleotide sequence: TGTGCCTGGAGTGTGGGAGGGACTGAAGCTTTCTTT. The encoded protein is CAWSVGGTEAFF. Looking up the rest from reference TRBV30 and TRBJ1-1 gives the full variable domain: SQTIHQWPATLVQPVGSPLSLECTVEGTSNPNLYWYRQAAGRGLQLLFYSVGIGQISSEVPQNLSASRPQDRQFILSSKKLLLSDSGFYLCAWSVGGTEAFFGQGTRLTVV.

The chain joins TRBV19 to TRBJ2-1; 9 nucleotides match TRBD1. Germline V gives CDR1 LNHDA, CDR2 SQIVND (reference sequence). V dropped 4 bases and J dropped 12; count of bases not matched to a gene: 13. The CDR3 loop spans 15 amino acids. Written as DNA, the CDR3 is TGTGCCAGTAGTAGTCCGGGACAGGGAGGCGATGGGCAGTTCTTC. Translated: CASSSPGQGGDGQFF.

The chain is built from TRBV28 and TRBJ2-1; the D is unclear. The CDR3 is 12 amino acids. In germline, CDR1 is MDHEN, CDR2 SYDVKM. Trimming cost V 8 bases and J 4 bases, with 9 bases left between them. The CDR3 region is CASATVYNEQFF. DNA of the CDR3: TGTGCCAGCGCTACGGTTTACAATGAGCAGTTCTTC.

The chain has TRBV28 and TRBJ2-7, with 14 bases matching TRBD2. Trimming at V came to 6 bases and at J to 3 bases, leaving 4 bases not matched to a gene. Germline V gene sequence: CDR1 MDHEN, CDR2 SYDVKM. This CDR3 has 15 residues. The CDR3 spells CASRRLAGGLYEQYF. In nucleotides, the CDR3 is TGTGCCAGCAGGCGACTAGCGGGAGGGCTCTACGAGCAGTACTTC.